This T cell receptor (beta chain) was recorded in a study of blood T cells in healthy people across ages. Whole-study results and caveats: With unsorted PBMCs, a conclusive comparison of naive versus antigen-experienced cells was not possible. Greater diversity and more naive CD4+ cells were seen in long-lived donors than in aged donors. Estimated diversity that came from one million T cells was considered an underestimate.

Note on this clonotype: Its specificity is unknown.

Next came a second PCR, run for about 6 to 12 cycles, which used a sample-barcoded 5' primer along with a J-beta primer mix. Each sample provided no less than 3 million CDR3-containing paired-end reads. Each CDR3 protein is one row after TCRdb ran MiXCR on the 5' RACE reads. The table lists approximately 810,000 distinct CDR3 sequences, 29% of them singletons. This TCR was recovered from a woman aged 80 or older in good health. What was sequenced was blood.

CDR3 sequence: CAGCRTGSTDTQYF. For the CDR3, the DNA is TGTGCCGGCTGTAGGACAGGTAGCACAGATACGCAGTATTTT. This chain joins TRBV6-1 and TRBJ2-3, with 7 bases lining up with TRBD1. V was clipped by 11 bases and J by 0 bases; unmatched bases: 8. Germline CDR1 is MNHNS and CDR2 is SASEGT. The CDR3 has 14 amino acids.